This T cell receptor beta chain was identified in a study of tumor-infiltrating lymphocytes in primary liver carcinoma. In the study overall: Spanning 4.2 to 10 cm, the tumors were T1-T3 N0M0.

With 500 to 650 ng total RNA as template and a constant-region primer, TCR beta cDNA was made. Slightly modified ARM-PCR with three nested multiplex PCR rounds yielded TCR beta libraries. The first two PCR rounds used TRBV1-TRBV30 forward primers with a C-beta reverse primer, roughly 10 cycles each. TCRdb re-called the multiplex PCR reads with MiXCR, one entry per CDR3 protein. The sample includes about 200,000 distinct CDR3 sequences, 65% of them seen just once. CDR3 length equals 17 residues. The V and J ends lost 8 bases and 3 bases, in that order; junction bases with no gene match: 13. Germline CDR1 and CDR2: SQVTM and ANQGSEA. The blood RNA (from unsorted whole blood) was obtained, and germline DNA was also extracted.

This receptor was identified in a woman in her sixties or seventies with primary liver carcinoma and hepatitis B virus infection. The chain links TRBV29-1 to TRBJ2-1; 13 bases agree with TRBD2. Material: peripheral blood. CDR3 coding DNA: TGCAGCAGGGGACTCGGAGGGACTAGCGGGAACTACAATGAGCAGTTCTTC. It is translated as CSRGLGGTSGNYNEQFF.